This T cell receptor beta chain was captured in a study of blood T cell repertoires in COVID-19. Using immunoSEQ multiplex PCR, the repertoire was profiled, and TCRdb retains in-frame clones only, with some absent. The sample records about 300,000 clones, about 90% being singletons. Germline V gene sequence: CDR1 MNHEY, CDR2 SVGAGI. The CDR3 length is 14 residues. V lost 5 bases and J lost 2, with 12 bases in between. The sample was peripheral blood. This clonotype was sampled from a woman aged 30 to 39 with COVID-19, enrolled during active disease. The chain links TRBV6-5 to TRBJ1-1, with no clear D. The CDR3 coding sequence is TGTGCCAGCAGTCTACATCACAGTAACACTGAAGCTTTCTTT. Encoded protein: CASSLHHSNTEAFF.